Reported below is one T cell receptor beta chain. Its antigen is unknown. Both 60 Vbeta primers and 13 Jbeta primers went into the PCR. Some clones are missing from TCRdb's copy, which holds only in-frame ones; the method was immunoSEQ multiplex PCR. The table includes 150,000 to 200,000 clones, approximately 85% detected once. J was trimmed by 12 bases and V by 2 bases; bases with no gene match: 13. The length of the CDR3 is 16 residues. Germline CDR1 reads ENHRY; CDR2 reads SYGVKD. These data are taken from a study of cytomegalovirus exposure and HLA in healthy donors. The study's findings and limits: Indistinguishable V segments, including TRBV6-2 and TRBV6-3, were excluded. Three chains linked to CMV were shown in vitro to be specific for CMV antigens. TCR beta V- and J-gene trimming was later associated with a missense DCLRE1C variant. Published work reported that the classifier diagnosed cytomegalovirus status with high specificity and sensitivity.

The chain joins TRBV10-3 to TRBJ2-1, with 10 bases identical to TRBD2. The TCR originated in a man aged 18 to 30 in good health and CMV-seropositive. Sequencing was performed on PBMCs. The DNA of the CDR3 is TGTGCCATCAGTGAGGGGATAGCGGGGGGATTTTTTGGGCAGTTCTTC. Its protein product is CAISEGIAGGFFGQFF.